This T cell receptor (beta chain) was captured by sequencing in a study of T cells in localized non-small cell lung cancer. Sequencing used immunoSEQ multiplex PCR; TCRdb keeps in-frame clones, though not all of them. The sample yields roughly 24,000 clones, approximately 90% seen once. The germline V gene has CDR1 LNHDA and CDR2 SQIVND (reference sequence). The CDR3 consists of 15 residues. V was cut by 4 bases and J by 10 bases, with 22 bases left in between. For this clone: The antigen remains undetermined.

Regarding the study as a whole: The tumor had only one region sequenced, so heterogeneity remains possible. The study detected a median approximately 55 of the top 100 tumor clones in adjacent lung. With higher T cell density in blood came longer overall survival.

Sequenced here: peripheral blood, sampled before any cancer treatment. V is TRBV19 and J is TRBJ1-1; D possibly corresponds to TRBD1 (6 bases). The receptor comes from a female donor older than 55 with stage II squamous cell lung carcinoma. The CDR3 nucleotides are TGTGCCAGTAGTACCTCGGGGGGCCTCGGAGTTGGAGCTTTCTTT. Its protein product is CASSTSGGLGVGAFF.